This T cell receptor beta chain originates from a study of OX40 agonist ivuxolimab in advanced cancers. Across the study: The dose-escalation cohort was approximately 81% male, with a mean age of around 60 years, ranging roughly 20 to 80.

The data were produced by immunoSEQ multiplex PCR, yet TCRdb's version contains in-frame clones alone and is incomplete. The data show about 15,000 clones, approximately 82% seen once. This CDR3 region has 11 residues. Germline loops: CDR1 LNHDA, CDR2 SQIVND (reference sequence). The V end was cut by 1 base, the J end by 12 bases, with 7 bases between. V gene TRBV19 combines with J gene TRBJ2-1; D is unclear. The material sequenced was CD4+ or CD8+ T cells sorted from blood, taken in a trial of the OX40 agonist ivuxolimab. This receptor was taken from an adult with an advanced solid tumor such as melanoma, head and neck, liver or kidney cancer. Here the CDR3 DNA reads TGTGCCAGTAGTATAGGTGTAGGGCAGTTCTTC. As protein: CASSIGVGQFF.